Each of the 12 T cell receptor beta chains below was sequenced from the same sample in a study of T cell responses to AZD1222 COVID-19 vaccine. Measured with immunoSEQ multiplex PCR; TCRdb has only the in-frame clones, and not every one. The data hold roughly 67,000 clones, with roughly nine tenths observed a single time. Sample: peripheral blood, taken 28 days after the second AZD1222 dose. These receptors were collected from an adult who received the AZD1222 COVID-19 vaccine.

The chain couples TRBV9 to TRBJ2-1, with a tentative D call TRBD2 (5 bases). The CDR3 totals 15 residues. The V and J ends lost 3 bases and 0 bases respectively, with 10 bases between them. Germline lookup yields CDR1 SGDLS and CDR2 YYNGEE. The CDR3 region is CASSAGGSSYNEQFF. The DNA for the CDR3 is TGTGCCAGCAGCGCTGGAGGTAGCTCCTACAATGAGCAGTTCTTC.

The rearrangement joins TRBV6-5 to TRBJ2-1, with D possibly being TRBD1 or TRBD2 (5 bases each). The CDR3 runs 14 residues. V was pared by 11 bases and J by 6 bases, with 20 bases between. Looked up from germline, CDR1 is MNHEY and CDR2 is SVGAGI. The CDR3 loop is CAVLSGRGTNEQFF. The CDR3 DNA sequence: TGTGCCGTCCTATCGGGACGAGGGACCAATGAGCAGTTCTTC.

This rearrangement joins TRBV19 to TRBJ1-5; 8 bases align to TRBD1. Germline lookup yields CDR1 LNHDA and CDR2 SQIVND (reference sequence). This CDR3 has 14 residues. Trimming at V came to 8 bases and at J to 2 bases, leaving 5 bases not matched to a gene. In DNA form, the CDR3 reads TGTGCCAGTTCAGGACAGGGAGGCAATCAGCCCCAGCATTTT. Residues: CASSGQGGNQPQHF.

The genes are TRBV5-1 and TRBJ2-3; 12 nucleotides line up with TRBD2. V dropped 3 bases and J dropped 3; count of bases not matched to a gene: 5. The CDR3 extends over 16 amino acids. The germline CDR1 and CDR2 sequences are SGHRS and YFSETQ. The CDR3 protein is CASSSLAGGRTDTQYF. The CDR3 DNA reads as TGCGCCAGCAGCTCACTAGCGGGAGGAAGGACAGATACGCAGTATTTT. Complete variable domain (other parts from reference TRBV5-1 and TRBJ2-3): KAGVTQTPRYLIKTRGQQVTLSCSPISGHRSVSWYQQTPGQGLQFLFEYFSETQRNKGNFPGRFSGRQFSNSRSEMNVSTLELGDSALYLCASSSLAGGRTDTQYFGPGTRLTVL.

The chain has TRBV5-1 and TRBJ2-1; TRBD2 agrees at 11 bases. The CDR3 is 18 amino acids. Germline trimming cut 0 bases from V and 0 bases from J; bases unmatched to any gene: 5. The germline CDR1 and CDR2 sequences are SGHRS and YFSETQ. CDR3 residues: CASSLAPSGGSSYNEQFF. The DNA for the CDR3 is TGCGCCAGCAGCTTGGCCCCTAGCGGGGGGAGCTCCTACAATGAGCAGTTCTTC.

V and J are TRBV5-5 and TRBJ2-7; D is unresolved. Looked up from germline, CDR1 is SGHKS and CDR2 is YYEKEE (reference sequence). V lost 4 bases and J lost 5, with 16 bases in between. The CDR3 loop spans 14 amino acids. CDR3 sequence: CASSLPRSFDEQYF. CDR3 coding DNA: TGTGCCAGCAGCCTCCCGCGTAGTTTCGACGAGCAGTACTTC.

The chain combines TRBV7-3 with TRBJ2-2; 7 nucleotides agree with TRBD1. V dropped 6 bases and J dropped 4; count of bases not matched to a gene: 11. This CDR3 comprises 16 residues. Germline CDR1 reads SGHTA; CDR2 reads FQGTGA. CDR3 protein: CASSQTGFLSTGELFF. DNA of the CDR3: TGTGCCAGCAGTCAGACAGGGTTCCTGAGCACCGGGGAGCTGTTTTTT. The complete variable domain, with remaining parts taken from reference TRBV7-3 and TRBJ2-2, reads GAGVSQTPSNKVTEKGKYVELRCDPISGHTALYWYRQSLGQGPEFLIYFQGTGAADDSGLPNDRFFAVRPEGSVSTLKIQRTERGDSAVYLCASSQTGFLSTGELFFGEGSRLTVL.

This chain links TRBV19 with TRBJ2-7, with TRBD2 matching 8 bases. CDR3 size: 15 residues. Germline V CDR1 and CDR2: LNHDA, SQIVND (reference sequence). Unmatched junction bases numbered 7, after V lost 6 bases and J lost 0 bases. CDR3: CASRPTSVSSYEQYF. CDR3 nucleotides: TGTGCCAGTAGGCCGACTAGCGTTAGCTCCTACGAGCAGTACTTC.

The rearrangement joins TRBV28 to TRBJ2-2, with 7 bases aligning to TRBD2. Per germline, CDR1 MDHEN and CDR2 SYDVKM. Trimming took 6 bases from V and 2 from J; bases not matched to a gene: 9. The CDR3 runs to 16 residues. The CDR3 here is CASRPSSGLNTGELFF. The CDR3 coding sequence is TGTGCCAGCAGACCTTCTAGCGGTCTTAACACCGGGGAGCTGTTTTTT.

The V call is TRBV7-6, the J call TRBJ1-4; D is undetermined. The CDR3 is 15 residues long. Germline CDR1 SGHVS, CDR2 FNYEAQ. V lost 1 base to trimming and J lost 6 bases, with 12 bases between them. CDR3 DNA sequence: TGTGCCAGCAGCTTAGTGATGCCAGGAGATGAAAAACTGTTTTTT. This gives the protein CASSLVMPGDEKLFF.

V and J are TRBV6-5 and TRBJ1-1, with no clear D. V was trimmed by 2 bases and J by 0 bases, leaving 13 bases between them. This CDR3 is 16 amino acids long. From germline, CDR1 is MNHEY and CDR2 SVGAGI. CDR3 sequence reads: CASSYGSFDLNTEAFF. CDR3 nucleotides: TGTGCCAGCAGTTACGGTTCATTTGATCTGAACACTGAAGCTTTCTTT.

Only a few counts were recorded for this clone. This chain uses TRBV12-3 or TRBV12-4 with TRBJ2-5; weak D call: TRBD1 (6 bases). V lost 10 bases, J lost 4 bases, and 13 bases lay in between. The CDR3 is 12 amino acids. The CDR3 DNA reads as TGTGCCACCGCTGGGGGCCGAGAGACCCAGTACTTC. Amino acid sequence: CATAGGRETQYF.